The rows below give T cell receptor beta chains drawn from one sample of a study of cytomegalovirus exposure and HLA in healthy donors. Assay: immunoSEQ multiplex PCR; the TCRdb copy retains only in-frame clones and omits some. The sample shows some 78,000 clones, approximately 80% of them seen only once. The specimen was PBMCs. Every receptor here comes from a woman aged 45-65 years in good health and CMV-seropositive. The CDR3 runs from the conserved cysteine through the conserved F or W. A D gene is named only where the DNA matches it firmly. Part of the rows lack a size; the others show once, few, many or a class for expanded clones.

j_call	d_call	v_call	clone_size	cdr3_aa	cdr3_nt
TRBJ1-5	NA	TRBV9	NA	CASSGAGGTDPQHF	TGTGCCAGCAGCGGAGCGGGGGGAACTGATCCCCAGCATTTT
TRBJ1-4	NA	TRBV25-1	NA	CASSETARAEEKLFF	TGTGCCAGCAGTGAAACAGCCAGGGCGGAAGAAAAACTGTTTTTT
TRBJ1-5	NA	TRBV27	NA	CASSRTALNHQPQHF	TGTGCCAGCAGTAGGACAGCCCTCAATCATCAGCCCCAGCATTTT
TRBJ2-7	TRBD1	TRBV27	NA	CASSLQGAAYEQYF	TGTGCCAGCAGTTTGCAGGGGGCAGCCTACGAGCAGTACTTC
TRBJ2-1	NA	TRBV7-9	NA	CASSLLGRDLNNGQFF	TGTGCCAGCAGCTTATTGGGCCGGGACTTGAACAATGGGCAGTTCTTC
TRBJ2-3	NA	TRBV7-8	NA	CASSFRSITSTDTQYF	TGTGCCAGCAGCTTCCGGTCCATTACTAGCACAGATACGCAGTATTTT
TRBJ2-1	NA	TRBV9	NA	CASSVANGGNEQFF	TGTGCCAGCAGCGTAGCCAACGGAGGCAATGAGCAGTTCTTC
TRBJ1-3	NA	TRBV9	NA	CASSVAGSGNTIYF	TGTGCCAGCAGCGTCGCCGGTTCTGGAAACACCATATATTTT
TRBJ2-7	NA	TRBV5-1	NA	CASSPGQMSYEQYF	TGCGCCAGCAGCCCGGGACAAATGAGTTACGAGCAGTACTTC
TRBJ2-5	TRBD2	TRBV13	NA	CASTEAGTSNYEETQYF	TGTGCCAGCACCGAGGCTGGGACTAGCAATTACGAGGAGACCCAGTACTTC
TRBJ2-2	TRBD1	TRBV7-9	NA	CASSNRGNTGELFF	TGTGCCAGCTCAAACAGGGGTAACACCGGGGAGCTGTTTTTT
TRBJ1-1	NA	TRBV29-1	NA	CSVEDVGETLFEAFF	TGCAGCGTTGAAGATGTCGGGGAAACTCTCTTTGAAGCTTTCTTT
TRBJ1-1	NA	TRBV14	few	CASSQVQGGLTEAFF	TGTGCCAGCAGCCAAGTTCAGGGAGGATTGACTGAAGCTTTCTTT
TRBJ2-7	TRBD1	TRBV5-1	NA	CASSIAGTGTYEQYF	TGCGCCAGCAGCATAGCCGGGACAGGCACCTACGAGCAGTACTTC
TRBJ2-3	TRBD2	TRBV7-2	NA	CASSSAGGGWTDTQYF	TGTGCCAGCAGCTCAGCAGGCGGGGGATGGACAGATACGCAGTATTTT
TRBJ1-3	NA	TRBV6-1	NA	CASTPGGGNTIYF	TGTGCCAGCACCCCGGGGGGAGGAAACACCATATATTTT
TRBJ2-1	TRBD2	TRBV19	NA	CATGPGGASYNEQFF	TGTGCCACCGGGCCCGGGGGGGCCTCCTACAATGAGCAGTTCTTC
TRBJ2-7	TRBD2	TRBV9	NA	CASSVGGVAGGPDEQYF	TGTGCCAGCAGCGTAGGGGGGGTAGCGGGGGGGCCCGACGAGCAGTACTTC
TRBJ1-1	NA	TRBV7-9	NA	CASTTGPGTEAFF	TGTGCCAGCACCACGGGCCCGGGGACTGAAGCTTTCTTT
TRBJ2-3	TRBD2	TRBV12-5	NA	CASGLVSSGATDTQYF	TGTGCTAGTGGTTTGGTCAGTAGCGGGGCCACAGATACGCAGTATTTT
TRBJ2-7	TRBD1	TRBV5-1	NA	CASSLQGPTYEQYF	TGCGCCAGCAGCCTACAGGGGCCTACCTACGAGCAGTACTTC
TRBJ2-3	NA	TRBV7-9	few	CSSSFADTQYF	TGTTCCAGCAGCTTCGCAGATACGCAGTATTTT
TRBJ2-3	TRBD2	TRBV9	NA	CASSEGGLAFTDTQYF	TGTGCCAGCAGCGAAGGTGGACTAGCGTTCACAGATACGCAGTATTTT
TRBJ2-3	TRBD2	TRBV4-1	once	CASNQDRLQGGDTQYF	TGCGCCAGCAACCAAGATAGGTTGCAGGGAGGGGATACGCAGTATTTT
TRBJ1-2	NA	TRBV6-1	NA	CASRPAPGNYGYTF	TGTGCCAGCAGACCCGCCCCCGGGAACTATGGCTACACCTTC
TRBJ2-1	TRBD2	TRBV29-1	NA	CSVDYTGGGEQFF	TGCAGCGTTGATTATACGGGCGGGGGTGAGCAGTTCTTC
TRBJ2-5	NA	TRBV19	few	CASSIRYQETQYF	TGTGCCAGTAGTATCAGATACCAAGAGACCCAGTACTTC
TRBJ1-2	TRBD1	TRBV27	NA	CASSSPDRASNYGYTF	TGTGCCAGCAGTTCCCCCGACAGGGCTTCTAACTATGGCTACACCTTC
TRBJ1-5	NA	TRBV11-2	few	CASSLDQAGNQPQHF	TGTGCCAGCAGCTTAGATCAGGCCGGCAATCAGCCCCAGCATTTT
TRBJ2-1	NA	TRBV11-2	NA	CASSLLGWRDEQFF	TGTGCCAGCAGCTTGTTAGGTTGGCGGGATGAGCAGTTCTTC
TRBJ1-1	TRBD1	TRBV7-3	once	CASSLRRQGVAFF	TGTGCCAGCAGCTTACGACGACAGGGGGTAGCTTTCTTT
TRBJ1-1	TRBD1	TRBV27	NA	CASSLTGLGNTEAFF	TGTGCCAGCAGTTTGACAGGGCTGGGGAACACTGAAGCTTTCTTT
TRBJ2-5	TRBD2	TRBV4-1	NA	CASRPRRGGLETQYF	TGCGCCAGCAGGCCCCGGCGGGGGGGCCTAGAGACCCAGTACTTC
TRBJ1-1	TRBD1	TRBV19	once	CASSIGTGVGTEAFF	TGTGCCAGTAGTATAGGGACAGGGGTCGGGACTGAAGCTTTCTTT
TRBJ1-2	NA	TRBV6-5	NA	CASSRGGNYGYTF	TGTGCCAGCAGTCGTGGGGGGAACTATGGCTACACCTTC
TRBJ1-4	NA	TRBV5-1	NA	CASSLTPGHNEKLFF	TGCGCCAGCAGCTTGACGCCAGGGCATAATGAAAAACTGTTTTTT
TRBJ1-5	NA	TRBV28	NA	CASSLWAQGQPQHF	TGTGCCAGCAGTTTATGGGCCCAGGGACAGCCCCAGCATTTT
TRBJ2-2	TRBD2	TRBV11-2	NA	CASSLERRLAANTGELFF	TGTGCCAGCAGCTTAGAACGCCGACTAGCTGCGAACACCGGGGAGCTGTTTTTT
TRBJ2-3	TRBD2	TRBV30	NA	CAWNHGTSGDTQYF	TGTGCCTGGAACCACGGGACTAGCGGGGATACGCAGTATTTT
TRBJ2-5	NA	TRBV7-2	NA	CASSLVASETQYF	TGTGCCAGCAGCTTAGTTGCCAGTGAGACCCAGTACTTC
TRBJ2-4	TRBD2	TRBV6-5	NA	CASSYGLALAKNIQYF	TGTGCCAGCAGTTACGGACTAGCGTTAGCCAAAAACATTCAGTACTTC
TRBJ2-2	TRBD2	TRBV6-4	NA	CASSDKAGDTGELFF	TGTGCCAGCAGTGACAAAGCGGGGGACACCGGGGAGCTGTTTTTT
TRBJ2-7	NA	TRBV7-9	NA	CASTPDTKGEQYF	TGTGCCAGCACCCCGGACACCAAGGGGGAGCAGTACTTC
TRBJ1-5	NA	TRBV6-1	NA	CASSYWGGQPQHF	TGTGCCAGCAGTTATTGGGGGGGTCAGCCCCAGCATTTT
TRBJ2-4	NA	TRBV2	NA	CASSDLYGLAKNIQYF	TGTGCCAGCAGTGACTTGTACGGACTAGCCAAAAACATTCAGTACTTC